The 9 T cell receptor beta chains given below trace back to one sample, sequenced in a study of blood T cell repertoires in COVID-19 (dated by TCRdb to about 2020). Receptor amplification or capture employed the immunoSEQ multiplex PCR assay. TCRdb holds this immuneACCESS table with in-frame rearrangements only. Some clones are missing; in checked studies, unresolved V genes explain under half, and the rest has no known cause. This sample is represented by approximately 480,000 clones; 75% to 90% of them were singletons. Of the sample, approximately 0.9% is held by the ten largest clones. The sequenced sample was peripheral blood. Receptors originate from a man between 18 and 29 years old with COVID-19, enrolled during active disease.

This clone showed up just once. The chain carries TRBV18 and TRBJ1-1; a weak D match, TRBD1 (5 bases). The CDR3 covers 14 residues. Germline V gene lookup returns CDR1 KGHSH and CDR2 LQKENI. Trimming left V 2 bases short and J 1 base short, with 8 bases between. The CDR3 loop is CASSPRGRNTEAFF. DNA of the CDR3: TGTGCCAGCTCACCAAGGGGTAGGAACACTGAAGCTTTCTTT.

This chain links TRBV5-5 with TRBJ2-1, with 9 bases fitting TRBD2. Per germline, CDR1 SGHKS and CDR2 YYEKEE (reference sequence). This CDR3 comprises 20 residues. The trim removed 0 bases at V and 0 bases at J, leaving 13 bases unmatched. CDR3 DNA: TGTGCCAGCAGCTTGGCAGGGTCAGCGGGGGGTCCCTCCTCCTACAATGAGCAGTTCTTC. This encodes CASSLAGSAGGPSSYNEQFF.

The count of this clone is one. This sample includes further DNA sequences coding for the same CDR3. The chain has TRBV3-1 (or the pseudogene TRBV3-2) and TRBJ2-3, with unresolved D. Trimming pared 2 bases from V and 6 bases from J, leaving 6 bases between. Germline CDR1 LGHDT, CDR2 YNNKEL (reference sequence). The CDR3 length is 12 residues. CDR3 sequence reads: CASSQRADTQYF. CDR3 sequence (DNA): TGTGCCAGCAGCCAAAGAGCGGATACGCAGTATTTT.

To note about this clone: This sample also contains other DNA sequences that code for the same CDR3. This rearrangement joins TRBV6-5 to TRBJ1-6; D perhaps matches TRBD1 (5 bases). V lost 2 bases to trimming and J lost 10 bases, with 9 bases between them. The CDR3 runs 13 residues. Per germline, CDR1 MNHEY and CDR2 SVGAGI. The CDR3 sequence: CASSYGGGSPLHF. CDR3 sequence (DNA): TGTGCCAGCAGTTACGGGGGAGGATCACCCCTCCACTTT.

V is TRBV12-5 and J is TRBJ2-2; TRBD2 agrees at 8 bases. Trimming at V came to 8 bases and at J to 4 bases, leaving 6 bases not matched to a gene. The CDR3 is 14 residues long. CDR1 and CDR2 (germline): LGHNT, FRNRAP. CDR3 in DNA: TGTGCTAGTTCGTGGCGGGAGGTCACCGGGGAGCTGTTTTTT. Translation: CASSWREVTGELFF.

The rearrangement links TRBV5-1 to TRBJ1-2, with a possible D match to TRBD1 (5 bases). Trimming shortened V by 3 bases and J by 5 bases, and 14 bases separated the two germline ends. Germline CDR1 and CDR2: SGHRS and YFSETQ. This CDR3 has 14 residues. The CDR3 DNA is TGCGCCAGCAGCTGGGGGACGGAGGGGTATGGCTACACCTTC. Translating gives CASSWGTEGYGYTF. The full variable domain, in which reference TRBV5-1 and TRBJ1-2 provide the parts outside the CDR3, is KAGVTQTPRYLIKTRGQQVTLSCSPISGHRSVSWYQQTPGQGLQFLFEYFSETQRNKGNFPGRFSGRQFSNSRSEMNVSTLELGDSALYLCASSWGTEGYGYTFGSGTRLTVV.

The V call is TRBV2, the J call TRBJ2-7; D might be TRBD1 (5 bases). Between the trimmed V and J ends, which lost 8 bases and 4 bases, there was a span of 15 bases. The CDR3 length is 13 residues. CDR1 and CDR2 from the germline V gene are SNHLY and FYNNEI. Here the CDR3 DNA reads TGTGCCAGCCAAATAGACAGAAATTACGAGCAGTACTTC. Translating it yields CASQIDRNYEQYF.

The CDR3 protein is CASTRKGGLLEGKNIQYF. In DNA form, the CDR3 reads TGTGCCAGCACCAGGAAGGGGGGGCTTTTAGAGGGGAAAAACATTCAGTACTTC. V usage is TRBV25-1 and J usage is TRBJ2-4; a weak D match, TRBD2 (7 bases). CDR3 length: 18 residues. Trimming took off 7 bases at V and 4 bases at J, with 26 bases between the two ends. Germline V gene sequence: CDR1 MGHDK, CDR2 SYGVNS.

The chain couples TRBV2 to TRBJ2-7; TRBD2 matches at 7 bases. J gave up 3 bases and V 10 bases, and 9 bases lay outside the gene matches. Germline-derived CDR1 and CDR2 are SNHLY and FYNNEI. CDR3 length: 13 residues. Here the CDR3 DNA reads TGTGCCACCCGAGAACGGGGGGTCTACGAGCAGTACTTC. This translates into CATRERGVYEQYF.